A selection of T cell receptor beta chains follows, all from one sample in a study of vaccination effects on CD4 cells after COVID-19. No antigen has been identified for these receptors. Libraries were prepared by immunoSEQ multiplex PCR; TCRdb keeps only in-frame clonotypes and omits some of them. The sample includes 30,000 or so clones, about 70% of them seen just once. Sequenced here: CD4+ T cells from PBMCs cultured without peptide, sampled before COVID-19 vaccination. These receptor sequences come from a human donor who received a COVID-19 vaccine. CDR3s include the opening cysteine and the closing phenylalanine or tryptophan. The size entry is marked missing in some rows and otherwise reads once, few, many or a size class.

>17|TRBV4-1|-
CASSQERGGQGRSPLHF
>16|TRBV3-1/TRBV3-2|-
CASSQDYTGAHWGYTF
>14|TRBV9|-
CASSVDTGRREAFF
>13|TRBV25-1|-
CASSGTGDSPLHF
>14|TRBV5-1|-
CASSLVAGGDTQYF
>15|TRBV19|-
CASRRLAGGQETQYF
>13|TRBV3-1/TRBV3-2|-
CASSQGLNTEAFF
>18|TRBV10-1|-
CASSEEREGRDATDTQYF
>13|TRBV5-1|-
CASSTGNNYGYTF
>17|TRBV11-3|-
CASSPRAWEGKNTEAFF
>14|TRBV27|-
CASSISPGRTEAFF
>15|TRBV4-2|-
CASSQEQGVGYGYTF
>13|TRBV3-1/TRBV3-2|few
CASSSRGTNEQFF
>15|TRBV19|-
CASSLGGSGANVLTF
>15|TRBV3-1/TRBV3-2|once
CARRRQVNSNQPQHF
>15|TRBV19|once
CASSLRTARPYGYTF
>14|TRBV6-4|-
CATRLQTLTGELFF